The 29 T cell receptor beta chains given below trace back to one sample, sequenced in a study of beta chain features in type 1 diabetes. The entirety of the isolated RNA underwent reverse transcription, so expressed TCRB transcripts were sequenced. Assay: immunoSEQ multiplex PCR; the TCRdb copy retains only in-frame clones and omits some. The table includes about 220,000 clones, approximately 11% detected once. Sequenced material: central memory CD4+ T cells from blood. The receptors originated from a man in his late teens or twenties in good health.

This clone came up a few times. The V call is TRBV7-9, the J call TRBJ1-2; D gene unclear. Germline loops: CDR1 SEHNR, CDR2 FQNEAQ (reference sequence). The germline V and J ends were trimmed by 3 bases and 0 bases, with 5 bases remaining between them. This CDR3 has 13 residues. The CDR3 region is CASSFSSNYGYTF. For the CDR3, the DNA is TGTGCCAGCAGCTTTTCCTCTAACTATGGCTACACCTTC.

Only a few counts were recorded for this clone. The J gene is TRBJ2-2, the V gene TRBV29-1, with 11 nucleotides matching TRBD1. The CDR3 is 14 residues long. CDR1 is SQVTM and CDR2 is ANQGSEA in the germline V gene. V lost 4 bases to trimming and J lost 5 bases; unmatched junction nucleotides: 3. CDR3 nucleotides: TGCAGCGTTGGGACAGGGGGCCGGACCGGGGAGCTGTTTTTT. This translates into CSVGTGGRTGELFF.

This clone was observed a handful of times. The rearrangement uses TRBV7-2 and TRBJ2-3; tentative D call: TRBD2 (7 bases). Germline CDR1 reads SGHTA; CDR2 reads FQGNSA. Between the trimmed V and J ends, which lost 7 bases and 2 bases, there was a span of 16 bases. The CDR3 has 15 residues. The CDR3: CASTARGAATDTQYF. The DNA of the CDR3 is TGTGCCAGCACCGCACGGGGGGCGGCCACAGATACGCAGTATTTT.

The V gene is TRBV6-5, the J gene TRBJ2-7; a weak D match, TRBD1 (5 bases). Trimming removed 5 bases from V and 2 bases from J, with 10 bases in between. The CDR3 totals 13 residues. Germline V lookup: CDR1 MNHEY, CDR2 SVGAGI. CDR3 amino acids: CASSQGMPYEQYF. The CDR3 DNA is TGTGCCAGCAGTCAGGGAATGCCCTACGAGCAGTACTTC.

The chain combines TRBV6-1 with TRBJ2-7; 10 positions agree with TRBD2. CDR3 length: 13 amino acids. J gave up 3 bases and V 6 bases, and 2 bases lay outside the gene matches. Germline V CDR1 and CDR2: MNHNS, SASEGT. This CDR3 reads CASRTSGFYEQYF. CDR3 DNA: TGTGCCAGCAGGACTAGCGGGTTCTACGAGCAGTACTTC.

This clone was counted between two and nine times. V gene TRBV29-1 combines with J gene TRBJ1-3, with D tentatively TRBD1 (6 bases). The CDR3 length is 13 residues. The germline gives CDR1 SQVTM, CDR2 ANQGSEA. Trimming pared 6 bases from V and 6 bases from J, leaving 15 bases between. CDR3 amino acids: CSVRHGQINTIYF. CDR3 in DNA: TGCAGCGTCCGACACGGACAGATAAACACCATATATTTT.

The chain carries TRBV30 and TRBJ2-7, with TRBD1 matching over 7 bases. Germline V CDR1 and CDR2: GTSNPN, SVGIG (reference sequence). Germline trimming cut 4 bases from V and 2 bases from J; bases unmatched to any gene: 5. This CDR3 spans 13 amino acids. Here the CDR3 reads CAWKTGLTYEQYF. DNA of the CDR3: TGTGCCTGGAAGACAGGGTTAACCTACGAGCAGTACTTC.

The table lists this clone with a few counts. The CDR3 nucleotides read TGTGCCAGCAGTCGGACTAGCGGGCTCAATGAGCAGTTCTTC. Translating it yields CASSRTSGLNEQFF. This chain joins TRBV28 and TRBJ2-1; 11 nucleotides match TRBD2. Germline V CDR1 and CDR2: MDHEN, SYDVKM. The length of the CDR3 is 14 residues. Unmatched junction bases numbered 3, after V lost 5 bases and J lost 6 bases.

This sequence joins TRBV28 and TRBJ2-1; D is ambiguous. The CDR3 has 12 residues. Germline-derived CDR1 and CDR2 are MDHEN and SYDVKM. With 2 bases removed from V and 9 bases from J, the gap between germline ends came to 8 bases. In DNA, the CDR3 is TGTGCCAGCAGTTTAGCTGCGTCTGAGCAGTTCTTC. This translates into CASSLAASEQFF.

This clone was counted a few times. J is TRBJ2-1 and V is TRBV13; a weak D match, TRBD1 (5 bases). Trimming cost V 7 bases and J 4 bases, with 11 bases left between them. The CDR3 loop spans 13 amino acids. Germline assignment: CDR1 PRHDT and CDR2 FYEKMQ (reference sequence). The CDR3 is CASKLGRYNEQFF. As DNA, the CDR3 is TGTGCCAGCAAACTGGGGCGGTACAATGAGCAGTTCTTC. The entire variable domain, with the rest obtained from reference TRBV13 and TRBJ2-1, is as follows: AAGVIQSPRHLIKEKRETATLKCYPIPRHDTVYWYQQGPGQDPQFLISFYEKMQSDKGSIPDRFSAQQFSDYHSELNMSSLELGDSALYFCASKLGRYNEQFFGPGTRLTVL.

V gene TRBV15 combines with J gene TRBJ2-2; D is ambiguous. Trimming took 3 bases from V and 3 from J, leaving 2 bases between them. Germline-derived CDR1 and CDR2 are LNHNV and YYDKDF (reference sequence). The CDR3 runs to 12 residues. The CDR3 sequence is CATSRDTGELFF. CDR3 coding DNA: TGTGCCACCAGCAGGGACACCGGGGAGCTGTTTTTT.

The chain joins TRBV29-1 to TRBJ2-7, with a weak D call TRBD2 (6 bases). CDR1 and CDR2 (germline): SQVTM, ANQGSEA. The CDR3 consists of 14 residues. The germline V and J ends were trimmed by 6 bases and 7 bases, with 22 bases remaining between them. The CDR3 spells CSVLRVESGREQYF. The CDR3 DNA follows: TGCAGCGTGCTTAGAGTGGAGTCAGGGAGGGAGCAGTACTTC.

This rearrangement joins TRBV4-2 to TRBJ2-7; D possibly corresponds to TRBD1 (5 bases). Looked up from germline, CDR1 is LGHNA and CDR2 is YNFKEQ. V gave up 4 bases and J gave up 4 bases, with 11 bases separating them. The CDR3 length is 13 residues. CDR3 coding DNA: TGTGCCAGCAGCCTAGGACACTCTTACGAGCAGTACTTC. It is translated as CASSLGHSYEQYF.

In this sample, this clone turned up a few times. The gene calls are TRBV4-3 and TRBJ1-1, with a possible D match to TRBD1 (5 bases). The germline V gene has CDR1 LGHNA and CDR2 YSLEER. The CDR3 extends over 15 amino acids. Trimming removed 4 bases from V and 0 bases from J, with 12 bases in between. CDR3 amino acids: CASSREGRLNTEAFF. The CDR3 coding sequence is TGCGCCAGCAGCCGGGAGGGGAGACTGAACACTGAAGCTTTCTTT.

V and J are TRBV20-1 and TRBJ2-7; D not resolved. V lost 5 bases, J lost 5 bases, and 10 bases lay in between. CDR1 and CDR2 from the germline V gene are DFQATT and SNEGSKA (reference sequence). The CDR3 totals 11 residues. CDR3 sequence reads: CSALKYDEQYF. The CDR3 DNA reads TGCAGTGCTCTCAAATACGACGAGCAGTACTTC.

The V call is TRBV13, the J call TRBJ2-1; the match to TRBD2 covers 16 bases. Losses at the gene ends were 1 base for V and 2 bases for J; bases not matched to a gene: 8. Germline V gene lookup returns CDR1 PRHDT and CDR2 FYEKMQ (reference sequence). This CDR3 has 20 amino acids. The CDR3, as DNA: TGTGCCAGCAGCTTAGAAGGGACTAGCGGGAGGGCCGGAGCCTACAATGAGCAGTTCTTC. This gives the protein CASSLEGTSGRAGAYNEQFF.

The rearrangement joins TRBV5-1 to TRBJ1-2; no clear D gene. Germline loops: CDR1 SGHRS, CDR2 YFSETQ. With 0 bases removed from V and 6 bases from J, the gap between germline ends came to 6 bases. The CDR3 has 12 residues. The CDR3 nucleotides are TGCGCCAGCAGCTTGGAGAGGCATGGCTACACCTTC. Translating gives CASSLERHGYTF.

This clone has just a few counts. The rearrangement links TRBV7-8 to TRBJ2-3; 10 bases match TRBD2. Unmatched junction bases numbered 3, after V lost 8 bases and J lost 4 bases. CDR1 is SGHVS, CDR2 FQNEAQ, per germline. CDR3 length equals 13 residues. CDR3 protein: CASRLAGADTQYF. For the CDR3, the DNA is TGTGCCAGCCGGCTAGCGGGAGCAGATACGCAGTATTTT.

This clone was counted a few times. The chain joins TRBV6-8 to TRBJ1-2; D perhaps matches TRBD1 (5 bases). This CDR3 region has 16 residues. The V and J ends lost 2 bases and 4 bases respectively, with 17 bases between them. Germline V lookup: CDR1 MNHGY, CDR2 SAAAGT. CDR3 DNA sequence: TGTGCCAGCAGTTACACGTCTGGGGCAGCGTCCTATGGCTACACCTTC. Protein product: CASSYTSGAASYGYTF.

This clone was seen a few times. This chain joins TRBV12-5 and TRBJ1-1, with D tentatively TRBD1 (6 bases). V was pared by 8 bases and J by 5 bases, with 15 bases between. Germline values: CDR1 LGHNT, CDR2 FRNRAP. The CDR3 consists of 13 residues. The CDR3 protein is CASLWTEGTEAFF. CDR3 bases: TGTGCTAGTTTATGGACAGAAGGGACTGAAGCTTTCTTT.

This clone was seen a few times. The rearrangement joins TRBV10-3 to TRBJ2-3; TRBD2 matches 13 bases. Germline-derived CDR1 and CDR2 are ENHRY and SYGVKD. The CDR3 is made up of 15 amino acids. The V and J ends lost 6 bases and 2 bases, in that order; junction bases with no gene match: 2. The CDR3 spells CAISGTSGTTDTQYF. The CDR3 DNA reads TGTGCCATCAGCGGGACTAGCGGGACCACAGATACGCAGTATTTT.

The CDR3 region has the DNA TGTGCCAGCAGCTTAGTGGGGGTTTTGGCCTATGGCTACACCTTC. Protein: CASSLVGVLAYGYTF. This chain links TRBV7-2 with TRBJ1-2, with a tentative D call TRBD1 (5 bases). From germline, CDR1 is SGHTA and CDR2 FQGNSA. CDR3 length: 15 residues. Trimming took 1 base from V and 4 from J, leaving 13 bases between them.

This clone was observed many times. The sample has other DNA sequences that encode this CDR3 too. This chain links TRBV30 with TRBJ1-5; 7 bases map to TRBD1. Germline trimming cut 4 bases from V and 2 bases from J; bases unmatched to any gene: 8. CDR1 is GTSNPN, CDR2 SVGIG, per germline (reference sequence). The CDR3 is made up of 15 amino acids. CDR3 bases: TGTGCCTGGACCACAGGGGATGGAGGCAATCAGCCCCAGCATTTT. This sequence encodes CAWTTGDGGNQPQHF.

J is TRBJ2-1 and V is TRBV25-1; 11 positions agree with TRBD1. V trimming: 10 bases; J trimming: 4 bases; junction bases outside the gene matches: 6. The CDR3 loop spans 14 amino acids. The V gene's germline CDR1 is MGHDK and CDR2 SYGVNS. The CDR3 loop reads CATSGQGGYNEQFF. In DNA form, the CDR3 reads TGTGCCACTTCGGGACAGGGGGGTTACAATGAGCAGTTCTTC.

This clone was observed a few times. The J gene is TRBJ2-3, the V gene TRBV5-1, with 8 nucleotides matching TRBD1. The germline V gene has CDR1 SGHRS and CDR2 YFSETQ. V was pared by 2 bases and J by 5 bases, with 4 bases of the junction left unmatched. This CDR3 region has 14 residues. The CDR3 sequence: CASSFGQGGDTQYF. The CDR3 DNA reads TGCGCCAGCAGCTTCGGACAGGGAGGAGATACGCAGTATTTT.

The chain employs TRBV7-2 and TRBJ1-1; the D gene is possibly TRBD1 (6 bases). Trimming removed 0 bases at V and 4 bases at J, with 15 bases between. This CDR3 comprises 16 residues. CDR1 and CDR2 from the germline V gene are SGHTA and FQGNSA. The CDR3 sequence: CASSLADGGRSTEAFF. The CDR3 DNA reads TGTGCCAGCAGCTTAGCCGACGGGGGGCGTAGCACTGAAGCTTTCTTT.

This chain joins TRBV30 and TRBJ2-7, with D perhaps matching TRBD1 or TRBD2 (7 bases each). Trimming shortened V by 0 bases and J by 12 bases, and 12 bases separated the two germline ends. The CDR3 is made up of 11 amino acids. Germline assignment: CDR1 GTSNPN and CDR2 SVGIG (reference sequence). CDR3 protein: CAWSVAGQPYF. In nucleotides, the CDR3 is TGTGCCTGGAGTGTAGCGGGACAGCCGTACTTC.

The chain couples TRBV29-1 to TRBJ2-7; D may correspond to TRBD1 or TRBD2 (5 bases each). V shed 5 bases and J shed 2 bases, with 10 bases lying between them. The CDR3 sequence is 12 residues long. Germline assignment: CDR1 SQVTM and CDR2 ANQGSEA. In DNA form, the CDR3 reads TGCAGCGTTTGGGACCGCGCCTACGAGCAGTACTTC. Translating gives CSVWDRAYEQYF.

The rearrangement joins TRBV30 to TRBJ2-5; TRBD1 aligns across 8 bases. CDR1 is GTSNPN and CDR2 is SVGIG in the germline V gene (reference sequence). The trim removed 1 base at V and 2 bases at J, leaving 6 bases unmatched. CDR3 size: 15 residues. The CDR3 reads CAWSESGGRQETQYF. The CDR3 coding sequence is TGTGCCTGGAGTGAGTCAGGGGGCAGGCAAGAGACCCAGTACTTC.